This entry lists 32 T cell receptor beta chains sequenced from one sample in a study of metastatic and nonmetastatic thyroid tumors. Thyroid surgery was performed in patients who had received no treatment beforehand. TCRdb reassembled clones from the PCR reads with MiXCR. The sample includes about 35,000 clones, roughly 19% of them seen just once. Source material: blood. The receptor source for this set is a female donor with papillary thyroid cancer or a benign thyroid nodule (not recorded which). Some clones in this sample may be carry-over from other donors' samples.

The V gene is TRBV11-1, the J gene TRBJ2-3, with D possibly TRBD2 on 5 matching bases. The CDR3 length is 17 residues. CDR1 and CDR2 (germline): SGHAT, FQDESV (reference sequence). V was clipped by 4 bases and J by 5 bases, with 22 bases between them. The CDR3: CASSYQELGGGGDTQYF. The DNA for the CDR3 is TGTGCCAGCAGCTACCAGGAACTAGGTGGAGGTGGAGATACGCAGTATTTT.

This clone was recorded many times. The chain combines TRBV7-8 with TRBJ1-2; 10 nucleotides agree with TRBD1. The V segment lost 3 bases and the J segment 5 bases; nucleotides outside the gene matches: 0. Germline loops: CDR1 SGHVS, CDR2 FQNEAQ. This CDR3 is 13 amino acids long. The CDR3 reads CASSLGQGYGYTF. CDR3 nucleotide sequence: TGTGCCAGCAGCTTGGGACAGGGGTATGGCTACACCTTC.

The V call is TRBV5-6, the J call TRBJ1-4, with a possible D match to TRBD1 (5 bases). CDR1 is SGHDT and CDR2 is YYEEEE in the germline V gene. The CDR3 is 14 residues long. The V end lost 6 bases, the J end lost 2 bases, and 11 bases lay between the germline ends. The CDR3 loop is CASNTGLTNEKLFF. CDR3 DNA: TGTGCCAGCAATACGGGACTTACTAATGAAAAACTGTTTTTT.

This clone was found many times. The chain recombines TRBV10-2 with TRBJ1-1; TRBD1 might be the D (6 bases). Trimming cost V 7 bases and J 3 bases, with 9 bases left between them. The CDR3 is 12 residues long. CDR1 WSHSY and CDR2 SAAADI come from the germline V gene. CDR3 amino acids: CASTPGDTEAFF. Here the CDR3 DNA reads TGCGCCAGCACTCCAGGGGACACTGAAGCTTTCTTT.

This clone was detected many times. The chain employs TRBV27 and TRBJ2-3; a weak D match, TRBD2 (6 bases). The CDR3 is made up of 16 amino acids. With 8 bases removed from V and 2 bases from J, the gap between germline ends came to 20 bases. Per germline, CDR1 MNHEY and CDR2 SMNVEV (reference sequence). The CDR3 spells CASSPGWSGPTDTQYF. DNA for the CDR3: TGTGCCAGCTCCCCCGGGTGGAGCGGGCCCACAGATACGCAGTATTTT.

About this clone: This sequence may be a read error, since a much larger clone differs from it by one base. The gene calls are TRBV5-5 and TRBJ2-3, with a weak D call TRBD2 (5 bases). Germline V gives CDR1 SGHKS, CDR2 YYEKEE (reference sequence). This CDR3 contains 11 residues. Trimming took off 2 bases at V and 11 bases at J, with 9 bases between the two ends. Here the CDR3 reads CASSFELGQYF. The CDR3, as DNA: TGTGCCAGCAGCTTTGAACTAGGGCAGTATTTT.

The chain links TRBV7-2 to TRBJ2-2; TRBD2 matches 8 bases. The CDR3 extends over 15 amino acids. Germline V lookup: CDR1 SGHTA, CDR2 FQGNSA. J gave up 8 bases and V 6 bases, and 11 bases lay outside the gene matches. As DNA, the CDR3 is TGTGCCAGCAGATCCGGGAGGGCCTGTCCGGGGGAGCTGTTTTTT. Amino acid sequence: CASRSGRACPGELFF.

This clone was recorded many times. This chain links TRBV14 with TRBJ2-1; TRBD2 agrees at 10 bases. Germline CDR1 SGHDN, CDR2 FVKESK. V dropped 6 bases and J dropped 8; count of bases not matched to a gene: 7. The CDR3 consists of 14 residues. The CDR3 DNA sequence: TGTGCCAGCAGGGCGTCTAGCGGGAGCTATGAGCAGTTCTTC. Its translation is CASRASSGSYEQFF.

V usage is TRBV27 and J usage is TRBJ2-7, with D hard to call. The V end lost 4 bases, the J end lost 1 base, and 11 bases lay between the germline ends. This CDR3 comprises 14 residues. In germline, CDR1 is MNHEY, CDR2 SMNVEV (reference sequence). CDR3 residues: CASSSVYFSYEQYF. The CDR3 nucleotides are TGTGCCAGCAGTTCGGTATATTTTTCCTACGAGCAGTACTTC.

This clone was observed many times. This chain links TRBV25-1 with TRBJ2-7; 15 nucleotides align to TRBD2. The CDR3 covers 21 residues. Germline CDR1 MGHDK, CDR2 SYGVNS. With 4 bases clipped from V and 2 bases from J, the junction kept 18 bases outside the gene matches. CDR3 loop: CASSGTGKPGLAGGWAYEQYF. CDR3 nucleotides: TGTGCCAGCAGTGGAACAGGGAAACCGGGACTAGCGGGAGGATGGGCCTACGAGCAGTACTTC.

Many counts were recorded for this clone. A much bigger clone sits one base away, suggesting this may be a read error. In this CDR3 the conserved last residue, phenylalanine or tryptophan, is missing, so a read error is likely. The rearrangement links TRBV28 to TRBJ1-2; no reliable D call. Looked up from germline, CDR1 is MDHEN and CDR2 is SYDVKM. V lost 8 bases and J 4 bases, leaving 17 bases between the germline ends. The CDR3 covers 14 residues. This chain's CDR3 is CASLTLEPFYGYTL. The CDR3 nucleotides are TGTGCCAGCTTAACACTCGAACCATTCTATGGCTACACCCTC.

This clone came up many times. The rearrangement links TRBV5-1 to TRBJ2-3, with D uncertain. Trimming removed 2 bases at V and 4 bases at J, with 11 bases between. The CDR3 runs to 14 residues. From germline, CDR1 is SGHRS and CDR2 YFSETQ. The CDR3 is CASSFGSEPDTQYF. The CDR3 nucleotides are TGCGCCAGCAGCTTCGGATCCGAACCAGATACGCAGTATTTT.

Many counts were recorded for this clone. This chain uses TRBV2 with TRBJ1-2, with D unclear. V was clipped by 8 bases and J by 4 bases, with 14 bases between them. The CDR3 totals 13 residues. Germline V gene data show CDR1 as SNHLY and CDR2 as FYNNEI. CDR3 nucleotide sequence: TGTGCCAGCTTAGACCTGGGAGGCTATGGCTACACCTTC. This sequence encodes CASLDLGGYGYTF.

This clone was seen at least ten times. The chain uses TRBV20-1 and TRBJ2-7; TRBD2 matches 8 bases. This CDR3 has 15 amino acids. Germline V gives CDR1 DFQATT, CDR2 SNEGSKA (reference sequence). J was trimmed by 3 bases and V by 6 bases; bases with no gene match: 13. The CDR3 bases are TGCAGTGCCCCCGTAGGGGGTCGGGGGGGCTACGAGCAGTACTTC. This translates into CSAPVGGRGGYEQYF.

The chain joins TRBV5-1 to TRBJ1-3; TRBD1 might be the D (6 bases). There are 16 residues in the CDR3. In germline, CDR1 is SGHRS, CDR2 YFSETQ. V was cut by 2 bases and J by 3 bases, with 15 bases left in between. CDR3: CASSFDTGGSGNTIYF. Here the CDR3 DNA reads TGCGCCAGCAGCTTCGATACGGGGGGCAGTGGAAACACCATATATTTT. The variable domain in full, completed from reference TRBV5-1 and TRBJ1-3, reads KAGVTQTPRYLIKTRGQQVTLSCSPISGHRSVSWYQQTPGQGLQFLFEYFSETQRNKGNFPGRFSGRQFSNSRSEMNVSTLELGDSALYLCASSFDTGGSGNTIYFGEGSWLTVV.

This clone was observed a handful of times. A much larger clone is a single base away; this may be a read error. The CDR3 here is CASSCGTGEYEQYF. The CDR3 DNA follows: TGTGCCAGCAGTTGCGGGACAGGGGAGTACGAGCAGTACTTC. The V and J genes are TRBV3-1 and TRBJ2-7, with 10 bases matching TRBD1. Germline loops: CDR1 LGHDT, CDR2 YNNKEL (reference sequence). V dropped 6 bases and J dropped 4; count of bases not matched to a gene: 6. This CDR3 has 14 residues.

The chain is built from TRBV10-3 and TRBJ2-7, with D tentatively TRBD2 (6 bases). V gave up 0 bases and J gave up 4 bases, with 19 bases separating them. This CDR3 comprises 17 residues. From germline, CDR1 is ENHRY and CDR2 SYGVKD. CDR3: CAISESWGNSGQYEQYF. Written as DNA, the CDR3 is TGTGCCATCAGTGAGTCTTGGGGGAATAGCGGACAATACGAGCAGTACTTC.

This clone was recorded many times. The chain joins TRBV9 to TRBJ1-1, with a tentative D call TRBD1 (5 bases). Per the germline V gene, CDR1 is SGDLS and CDR2 is YYNGEE. V dropped 7 bases and J dropped 1 base, with 14 bases sitting between them. The CDR3 has 14 amino acids. For the CDR3, the DNA is TGTGCCAGCGGCGGGGGTTGGGGGAACACTGAAGCTTTCTTT. This gives the protein CASGGGWGNTEAFF.

This clone was seen a few times. This may come from a read error, since a much larger clone is one base off. The V call is TRBV2, the J call TRBJ1-5; D not resolved. The CDR3 is 14 amino acids. The germline V gene has CDR1 SNHLY and CDR2 FYNNEI. V shed 3 bases and J shed 5 bases, with 11 bases lying between them. The DNA for the CDR3 is TGTGCCAGCAGTGATGGATTTGAGCATCAGCCCCAGCATTTT. Protein product: CASSDGFEHQPQHF.

A few counts support this clone. The chain links TRBV2 to TRBJ1-4, with D tentatively TRBD1 (6 bases). Trimming took off 2 bases at V and 7 bases at J, with 14 bases between the two ends. The CDR3 extends over 15 amino acids. Germline assignment: CDR1 SNHLY and CDR2 FYNNEI. CDR3 bases: TGTGCCAGCAGTGAAAGCAGGGGACGGAGTGAAAAACTGTTTTTT. Translated: CASSESRGRSEKLFF. Based on the CDR3 plus reference TRBV2 and TRBJ1-4, the full variable domain is EPEVTQTPSHQVTQMGQEVILRCVPISNHLYFYWYRQILGQKVEFLVSFYNNEISEKSEIFDDQFSVERPDGSNFTLKIRSTKLEDSAMYFCASSESRGRSEKLFFGSGTQLSVL.

Remarks on this clone: The junction and the germline gene differ at one end; a read error may be behind it. The J gene is TRBJ1-3, the V gene TRBV28; 8 bases line up with TRBD1. Looked up from germline, CDR1 is MDHEN and CDR2 is SYDVKM. The CDR3 length is 16 residues. The CDR3 bases are TGTGCCAGAAGACTCCGGGACAGGTACCCTGGAAACACCACATATTTT. Its protein product is CARRLRDRYPGNTTYF.

This clone was counted ten times or more. This chain uses TRBV28 with TRBJ2-1; D gene unclear. The CDR3 is 15 amino acids. The germline CDR1 and CDR2 sequences are MDHEN and SYDVKM. Between the trimmed V and J ends, which lost 4 bases and 0 bases, there was a span of 10 bases. This CDR3 reads CASSSVFSSYNEQFF. The CDR3, as DNA: TGTGCCAGCAGTTCTGTCTTTAGCTCCTACAATGAGCAGTTCTTC.

This clone came up many times. The V and J genes are TRBV5-4 and TRBJ2-1, with 7 positions matching TRBD2. V lost 4 bases, J lost 3 bases, and 7 bases stayed unmatched. Germline values: CDR1 SGHNT, CDR2 YYREEE (reference sequence). The CDR3 is made up of 15 amino acids. CDR3 residues: CASSGQLADYNEQFF. CDR3 nucleotides: TGTGCCAGCAGCGGCCAGCTAGCGGACTACAATGAGCAGTTCTTC.

This clone has a count of ten or more. The CDR3: CASSGRLDPRNTIYF. The CDR3 region has the DNA TGTGCCAGCAGTGGAAGGTTGGACCCGAGAAACACCATATATTTT. The chain couples TRBV6-1 to TRBJ1-3; D unclear. The V gene's germline CDR1 is MNHNS and CDR2 SASEGT. V shed 4 bases and J shed 5 bases, with 15 bases lying between them. CDR3 size: 15 residues.

This clone was recorded many times. The V call is TRBV4-2, the J call TRBJ1-4; D is unresolved. Trimming pared 2 bases from V and 7 bases from J, leaving 17 bases between. The CDR3 is 16 amino acids. The germline gives CDR1 LGHNA, CDR2 YNFKEQ. This CDR3 is CASSQTTNLGGEKLFF. The CDR3 DNA follows: TGTGCCAGCAGCCAAACTACAAACCTAGGCGGTGAAAAACTGTTTTTT.

This clone was seen ten or more times. This chain uses TRBV30 with TRBJ2-1, with D possibly TRBD2 on 5 matching bases. CDR3 length: 13 residues. V lost 3 bases and J 7 bases, leaving 13 bases between the germline ends. The germline gives CDR1 GTSNPN, CDR2 SVGIG (reference sequence). CDR3 in DNA: TGTGCCTGGAGCGCAGCGGTCGGGAATGAGCAGTTCTTC. This gives the protein CAWSAAVGNEQFF.

On this clone: Being one base from a much bigger clone, this may be a read error. At the DNA level, this CDR3 is encoded by other sequences in the same sample as well. The DNA for the CDR3 is TGCAGTGCCGAGACTACCCTGAGCGAGACTCAGTACTTC. Translated, it gives CSAETTLSETQYF. This rearrangement joins TRBV20-1 to TRBJ2-5; D is possibly TRBD2 (5 bases). Germline values: CDR1 DFQATT, CDR2 SNEGSKA (reference sequence). The length of the CDR3 is 13 residues.

The V call is TRBV5-8, the J call TRBJ1-4; 9 bases agree with TRBD1. This CDR3 has 14 residues. V shed 3 bases and J 7 bases; nucleotides not matched to a gene: 4. Looked up from germline, CDR1 is SGHTS and CDR2 is YDEGEE. The CDR3 protein is CASSSGQGGEKLFF. The DNA for the CDR3 is TGTGCCAGCAGCTCGGGACAGGGAGGTGAAAAACTGTTTTTT.

This clone was counted at least ten times. The chain carries TRBV6-2 or TRBV6-3 and TRBJ2-1, with TRBD2 as a possible D gene (5 bases). Germline values: CDR1 MNHEY, CDR2 SVGEGT. V gave up 5 bases and J gave up 8 bases, with 16 bases separating them. This CDR3 has 14 residues. The CDR3 bases are TGTGCCAGCAGTAAACTAGGAGAGTCAGATGAGCAGTTCTTC. Its protein is CASSKLGESDEQFF.

By frequency in the sample, this clone is medium-sized. The gene calls are TRBV27 and TRBJ2-2; a weak D match, TRBD2 (5 bases). V lost 8 bases, J lost 6 bases, and 13 bases lay in between. The CDR3 has 13 residues. Germline assignment: CDR1 MNHEY and CDR2 SMNVEV (reference sequence). The CDR3 spells CASSTREAGELFF. In DNA, the CDR3 is TGTGCCAGCTCCACTAGGGAAGCCGGGGAGCTGTTTTTT.

The chain joins TRBV18 to TRBJ2-7; D possibly corresponds to TRBD2 (6 bases). The V and J ends lost 5 bases and 4 bases respectively, with 12 bases between them. This CDR3 is built from 13 residues. Per germline, CDR1 KGHSH and CDR2 LQKENI. The DNA of the CDR3 is TGTGCCAGCTCAGCGGGATTATCTTACGAGCAGTACTTC. This translates into CASSAGLSYEQYF.

This clone is categorized as medium-sized. The chain couples TRBV27 to TRBJ2-7, with D possibly matching TRBD2 (5 bases). This CDR3 contains 14 residues. Trimming took 5 bases from V and 4 from J, leaving 15 bases between them. Per the germline V gene, CDR1 is MNHEY and CDR2 is SMNVEV (reference sequence). The CDR3 DNA is TGTGCCAGCAGTCCCGGGGTGTCCGGATACGAGCAGTACTTC. It encodes CASSPGVSGYEQYF.